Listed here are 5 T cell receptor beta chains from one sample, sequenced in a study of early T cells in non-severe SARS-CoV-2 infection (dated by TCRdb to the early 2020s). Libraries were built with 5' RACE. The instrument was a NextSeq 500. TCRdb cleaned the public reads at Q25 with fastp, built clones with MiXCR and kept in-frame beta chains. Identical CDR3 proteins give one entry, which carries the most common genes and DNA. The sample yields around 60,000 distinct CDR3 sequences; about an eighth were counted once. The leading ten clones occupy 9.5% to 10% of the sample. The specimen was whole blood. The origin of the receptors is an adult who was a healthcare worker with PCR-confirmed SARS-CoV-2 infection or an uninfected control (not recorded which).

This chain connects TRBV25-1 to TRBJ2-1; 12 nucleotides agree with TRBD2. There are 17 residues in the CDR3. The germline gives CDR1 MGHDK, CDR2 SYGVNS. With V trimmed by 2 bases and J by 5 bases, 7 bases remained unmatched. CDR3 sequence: CASSEEGRTSGNNEQFF. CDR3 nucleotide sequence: TGTGCCAGCAGTGAAGAGGGAAGGACTAGCGGGAACAATGAGCAGTTCTTC.

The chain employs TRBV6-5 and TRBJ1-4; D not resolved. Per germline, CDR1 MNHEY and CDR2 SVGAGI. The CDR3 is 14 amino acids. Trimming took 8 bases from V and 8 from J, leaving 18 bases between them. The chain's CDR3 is CASGAGGTSEKLFF. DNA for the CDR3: TGTGCCAGCGGCGCCGGAGGTACGTCCGAAAAACTGTTTTTT.

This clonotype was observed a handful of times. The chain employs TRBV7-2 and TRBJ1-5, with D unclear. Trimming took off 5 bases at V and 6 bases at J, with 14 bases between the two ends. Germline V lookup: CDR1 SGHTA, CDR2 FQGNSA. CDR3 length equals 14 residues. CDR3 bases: TGTGCCAGCAGCCCCCTTCTCCAGAGTCAGCCCCAGCATTTT. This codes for CASSPLLQSQPQHF.

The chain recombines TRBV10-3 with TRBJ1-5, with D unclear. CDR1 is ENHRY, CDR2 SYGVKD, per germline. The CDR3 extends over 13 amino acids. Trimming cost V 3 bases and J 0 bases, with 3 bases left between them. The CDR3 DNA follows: TGTGCCATCAGTGACAATAGCAATCAGCCCCAGCATTTT. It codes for CAISDNSNQPQHF.

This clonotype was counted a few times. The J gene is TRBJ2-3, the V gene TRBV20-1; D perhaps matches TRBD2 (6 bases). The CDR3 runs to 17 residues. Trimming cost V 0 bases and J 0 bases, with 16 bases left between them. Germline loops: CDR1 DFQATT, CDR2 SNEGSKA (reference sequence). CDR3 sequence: CSARDPWRGRSTDTQYF. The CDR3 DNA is TGCAGTGCTAGAGATCCGTGGCGGGGAAGGAGCACAGATACGCAGTATTTT.